The T cell receptor (beta chain) under discussion was sequenced for a study of T-cell memory formation after mild COVID-19. Findings and limits, study-wide: CD4+ contracting clones lay mainly in CM and EM, CD8+ ones in EMRA. From day 15 to 85, contracting clones were balanced between CD4 and CD8, whereas later expanders leaned toward CD4+.

The sample holds a few counts of this clonotype. As yet, its antigen is unknown. MiXCR, applied by TCRdb to the 5' RACE reads, yields one record per CDR3 protein. There are around 300,000 distinct CDR3 sequences in the sample; around 13% occur only once, and about 20% lies in the top ten. The germline gives CDR1 SGHTA, CDR2 FQGNSA. Trimming at V came to 4 bases and at J to 9 bases, leaving 13 bases not matched to a gene. CDR3 size: 16 residues. This receptor was obtained from a young man who had mild COVID-19 (a few samples of this study predate the infection). Cell type and time point are not known. The specimen was PBMCs or a T cell subset sorted from them (not recorded which). This chain links TRBV7-2 with TRBJ2-1; 9 bases fit TRBD2. Here the CDR3 reads CASSYGPRGGAGEQFF. The CDR3 nucleotides are TGTGCCAGCAGCTATGGGCCCCGCGGGGGGGCAGGTGAGCAGTTCTTC.